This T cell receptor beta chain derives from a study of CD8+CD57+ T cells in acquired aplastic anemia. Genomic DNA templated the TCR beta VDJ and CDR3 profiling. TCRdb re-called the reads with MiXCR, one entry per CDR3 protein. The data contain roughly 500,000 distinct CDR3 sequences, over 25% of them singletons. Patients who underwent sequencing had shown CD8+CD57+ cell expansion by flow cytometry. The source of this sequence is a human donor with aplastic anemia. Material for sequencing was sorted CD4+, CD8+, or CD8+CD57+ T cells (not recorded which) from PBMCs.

The DNA of the CDR3 is TGTGCCAGCAGTTACTCGCGGGGCAGGGACTATGGCTACACCTTC. This encodes CASSYSRGRDYGYTF. The genes are TRBV6-5 and TRBJ1-2, with D tentatively TRBD1 (5 bases). The germline V gene has CDR1 MNHEY and CDR2 SVGAGI. Trimming pared 0 bases from V and 3 bases from J, leaving 11 bases between. This CDR3 is 15 amino acids long.